The rows below give T cell receptor beta chains drawn from one sample of a study of blood T cell repertoires in COVID-19. The table came from immunoSEQ multiplex PCR; TCRdb's copy has only in-frame clones and leaves some out. The repertoire holds 84,000 or so clones, with roughly 80% as singletons. Sequences were obtained from peripheral blood. Receptors originate from a woman aged 80 or older with acute or convalescent COVID-19. CDR3s leave out the opening cysteine and the closing phenylalanine or tryptophan. The order of the fields is V gene, clone size, D gene, CDR3 protein. The D gene is left open where the match is weak. Not every row has a clone size; where given, it reads once, few, many or a size class.

TRBV19 | NA | TRBD2 | ASSSIAGGRVEQF
TRBV2 | NA | NA | ASQGQGVEKLF
TRBV10-3 | NA | TRBD1 | AISVGTGNTEAF
TRBV4-1 | NA | TRBD2 | ASRRLAGYNEQF
TRBV6-5 | NA | TRBD2 | ASSYSSGGSPIEQY
TRBV18 | NA | NA | ASSPRGSGLQETQY
TRBV5-1 | NA | TRBD1 | ASSQDRFEQF
TRBV5-6 | few | NA | ASSSSGTTGNTIY
TRBV3-1/TRBV3-2 | once | TRBD2 | ASSQAEAGGRETQY
TRBV7-2 | NA | NA | ASSFLAAYEQY
TRBV30 | few | NA | AWSSGGHQPQH
TRBV6-2/TRBV6-3 | NA | NA | ASSYSTQGSNEQY
TRBV7-8 | NA | TRBD1 | ASSPGQVGGNQPQH
TRBV5-6 | NA | TRBD2 | ASSLKDLAGGHIQY
TRBV9 | NA | NA | ASSVQGLSYNEQF
TRBV29-1 | NA | TRBD1 | SAWAGTGVEEQY
TRBV27 | NA | TRBD1 | ASSGGTGGAGRVNQPQH
TRBV3-1/TRBV3-2 | NA | NA | ASSPDRTEAF
TRBV2 | NA | NA | ASTARGDYGYT
TRBV19 | NA | TRBD1 | ASSRGLSNTEAF
TRBV10-1 | NA | TRBD1 | ASSAGQGSGTQY
TRBV6-2/TRBV6-3 | NA | TRBD1 | ASSYPPGTATYEQY
TRBV6-5 | NA | TRBD1 | ASTANRDSSYEQY
TRBV7-9 | NA | NA | ASSVVSVSKNIQY
TRBV10-2 | few | TRBD1 | ASSDSRDRRGYNEQF
TRBV30 | NA | NA | AREQGNTEAF
TRBV5-5 | NA | NA | ASSQATGSVTEAF
TRBV19 | NA | TRBD1 | ASSPGTGNEKLF
TRBV28 | NA | TRBD2 | ASSIAGGNTGELF
TRBV7-2 | many | TRBD1 | ASTRDSVNQPQH
TRBV12-3/TRBV12-4 | few | NA | ASSLPTGAPF
TRBV6-5 | NA | TRBD1 | ASSPDRGRYTEAF
TRBV7-2 | NA | NA | ASSLIASGEQF
TRBV29-1 | few | NA | SVEDNRVRETQY
TRBV6-1 | NA | NA | ASSEAPGANTEAF
TRBV19 | NA | TRBD1 | ASRDRVNTEAF
TRBV30 | few | NA | AWRSNTGELF
TRBV27 | few | TRBD1 | ASSARDRGHGTQY
TRBV30 | NA | NA | AWSLTVNIQY
TRBV6-5 | NA | NA | ASRYGTKWNSPLH
TRBV19 | few | NA | ASSIDRSNEKLF
TRBV15 | NA | NA | ATSRGIPGLNQPQH
TRBV11-3 | NA | NA | ASRPAGSSSYEQY
TRBV18 | NA | TRBD1 | ASSPPSGTGSYNEQF
TRBV6-2/TRBV6-3 | NA | TRBD1 | ASSYSRTGGTEAF
TRBV7-9 | few | TRBD1 | ASSLGQGGGYT
TRBV29-1 | NA | NA | SGSSTEAF
TRBV6-5 | NA | NA | ASSTGSIVTGELF
TRBV4-3 | NA | NA | ASSQERWSSYNSPLH
TRBV5-1 | few | NA | ASSLDRSPGGGYT
TRBV5-6 | NA | NA | ASSGGNNRMAGYT
TRBV7-2 | NA | TRBD1 | ASSSSPGQGPDTQY
TRBV19 | NA | NA | ASGHVAYEQY